The 7 T cell receptor beta chains below all came from one sample that was sequenced in a study of technical replicates of blood from a few donors. TCRdb's copy holds only in-frame clones and misses some; the assay was immunoSEQ multiplex PCR. The sample has about 82,000 clones; 91% are singletons. Input material: T cells isolated from PBMCs. The receptors shown here come from a human donor in good health.

The chain combines TRBV5-1 with TRBJ2-3; TRBD1 agrees at 8 bases. Trimming removed 0 bases from V and 2 bases from J; junction bases left unmatched: 2. CDR1 and CDR2 (germline): SGHRS, YFSETQ. The CDR3 runs 15 residues. The CDR3 DNA sequence: TGCGCCAGCAGCTTGGAGGACAGGGTCACAGATACGCAGTATTTT. Translated, it gives CASSLEDRVTDTQYF.

This clone was picked up a small number of times. V usage is TRBV10-2 and J usage is TRBJ1-1, with D tentatively TRBD1 (6 bases). CDR1 is WSHSY and CDR2 is SAAADI in the germline V gene. The CDR3 consists of 13 residues. The V and J ends lost 2 bases and 6 bases respectively, with 10 bases between them. As DNA, the CDR3 is TGCGCCAGCAGTGAGAACAGGGTGGCTGAAGCTTTCTTT. Translated, it gives CASSENRVAEAFF.

The chain uses TRBV5-6 and TRBJ2-7; 8 nucleotides align to TRBD1. From germline, CDR1 is SGHDT and CDR2 YYEEEE. The length of the CDR3 is 15 residues. The junction had 7 bases not matched to a gene; V was cut back by 1 base and J by 4 bases. CDR3 protein: CASSLLGQGSYEQYF. CDR3 coding DNA: TGTGCCAGCAGCTTGCTCGGACAGGGCAGTTACGAGCAGTACTTC.

This chain links TRBV29-1 with TRBJ2-7, with 7 bases aligning to TRBD1. The CDR3 has 11 amino acids. CDR1 and CDR2 from the germline V gene are SQVTM and ANQGSEA. V was clipped by 7 bases and J by 5 bases; unmatched bases: 5. The chain's CDR3 is CSADRDHEQYF. CDR3 DNA sequence: TGCAGCGCAGACAGGGACCACGAGCAGTACTTC.

This sequence joins TRBV13 and TRBJ1-1; 10 nucleotides match TRBD1. Germline V gives CDR1 PRHDT, CDR2 FYEKMQ (reference sequence). Losses at the gene ends were 3 bases for V and 3 bases for J; bases not matched to a gene: 1. The CDR3 runs to 14 residues. For the CDR3, the DNA is TGTGCCAGCAGCTTCGGACAGGGGGACACTGAAGCTTTCTTT. Residues: CASSFGQGDTEAFF. The whole variable domain, filled in from reference TRBV13 and TRBJ1-1, reads AAGVIQSPRHLIKEKRETATLKCYPIPRHDTVYWYQQGPGQDPQFLISFYEKMQSDKGSIPDRFSAQQFSDYHSELNMSSLELGDSALYFCASSFGQGDTEAFFGQGTRLTVV.

The chain employs TRBV30 and TRBJ2-7; D is ambiguous. Trimming cost V 5 bases and J 7 bases, with 18 bases left between them. The CDR3 totals 13 residues. Per germline, CDR1 GTSNPN and CDR2 SVGIG (reference sequence). CDR3 residues: CAWAGTAGGEQYF. The CDR3 DNA follows: TGTGCCTGGGCTGGTACAGCTGGTGGGGAGCAGTACTTC.

V gene TRBV30 combines with J gene TRBJ1-2; D not resolved. This CDR3 region has 11 residues. Trimming removed 0 bases from V and 8 bases from J, with 7 bases in between. Germline assignment: CDR1 GTSNPN and CDR2 SVGIG (reference sequence). The CDR3 region has the DNA TGTGCCTGGAGTGTACAGAACGGCTACACCTTC. Amino acids: CAWSVQNGYTF.